What follows describes a single TCR beta chain. The data were obtained in a study of blood T cell repertoires in COVID-19. Looking at the study overall: PBMCs, B-cell-depleted T cells, or T cells were the source of the cDNA or gDNA that made up the material.

Cohorts were determined from participant-reported clinical history. Recovered Cohort 3 donors showed two negative PCRs, clearance, or symptom resolution. This CDR3 has 13 amino acids. J lost 5 bases, V lost 4 bases, and 6 bases had no gene match. Germline CDR1 SGHNT, CDR2 YYREEE (reference sequence). TCRdb's copy holds only in-frame clones and misses some; the assay was immunoSEQ multiplex PCR. The data hold roughly 180,000 clones, with around 85% observed a single time. The receptor comes from a middle-aged man who had recovered from COVID-19. The chain carries TRBV5-4 and TRBJ2-7, with 7 bases fitting TRBD1. Specimen: PBMCs or T cells enriched from blood (not recorded which). The chain's CDR3 is CASSVQGRHEQYF. The CDR3 coding sequence is TGTGCCAGCAGCGTACAGGGGCGACACGAGCAGTACTTC. The variable domain in full, with the rest retrieved from reference TRBV5-4 and TRBJ2-7, is ETGVTQSPTHLIKTRGQQVTLRCSSQSGHNTVSWYQQALGQGPQFIFQYYREEENGRGNFPPRFSGLQFPNYSSELNVNALELDDSALYLCASSVQGRHEQYFGPGTRLTVT.